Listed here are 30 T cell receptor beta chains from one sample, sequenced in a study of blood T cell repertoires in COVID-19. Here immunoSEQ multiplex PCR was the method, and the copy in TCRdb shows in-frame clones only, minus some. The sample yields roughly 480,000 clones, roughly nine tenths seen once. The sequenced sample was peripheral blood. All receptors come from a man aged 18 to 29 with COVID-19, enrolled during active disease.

CDR3 amino acids: CASTGLSDEQYF. As DNA, the CDR3 is TGTGCCAGCACCGGACTATCGGACGAGCAGTACTTC. The chain couples TRBV6-6 to TRBJ2-7; weak D call: TRBD2 (6 bases). The CDR3 is made up of 12 amino acids. Germline-derived CDR1 and CDR2 are MNHNY and SVGAGI (reference sequence). The V and J ends lost 7 bases and 5 bases respectively, with 12 bases between them.

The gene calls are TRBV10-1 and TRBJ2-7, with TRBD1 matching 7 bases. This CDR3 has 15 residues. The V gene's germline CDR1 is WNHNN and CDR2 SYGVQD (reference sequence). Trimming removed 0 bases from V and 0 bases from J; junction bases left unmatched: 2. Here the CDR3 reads CASSESTGISYEQYF. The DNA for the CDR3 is TGCGCCAGCAGTGAGTCGACAGGGATCTCCTACGAGCAGTACTTC.

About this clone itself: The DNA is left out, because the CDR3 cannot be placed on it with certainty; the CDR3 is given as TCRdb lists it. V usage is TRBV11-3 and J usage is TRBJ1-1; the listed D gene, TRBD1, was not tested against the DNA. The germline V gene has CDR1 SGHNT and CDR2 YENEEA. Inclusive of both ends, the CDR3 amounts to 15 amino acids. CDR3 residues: CASSLAFGQGAKDFF.

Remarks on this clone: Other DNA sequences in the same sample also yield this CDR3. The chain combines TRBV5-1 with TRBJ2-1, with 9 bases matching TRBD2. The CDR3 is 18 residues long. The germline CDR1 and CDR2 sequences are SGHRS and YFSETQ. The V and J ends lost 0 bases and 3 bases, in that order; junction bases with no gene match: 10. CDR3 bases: TGCGCCAGCAGCTTGGGTTATAGTAGCGGGAGAAACTACAATGAGCAGTTCTTC. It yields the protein CASSLGYSSGRNYNEQFF.

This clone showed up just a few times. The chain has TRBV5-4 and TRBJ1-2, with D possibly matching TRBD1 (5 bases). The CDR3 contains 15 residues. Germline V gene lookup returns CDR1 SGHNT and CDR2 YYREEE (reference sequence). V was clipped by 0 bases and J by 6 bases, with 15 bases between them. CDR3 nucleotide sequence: TGTGCCAGCAGCTTGGATAAGGGTACAGGACATGGCTACACCTTC. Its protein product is CASSLDKGTGHGYTF.

The CDR3: CASSLGARTDTQYF. The CDR3 DNA follows: TGTGCCAGCAGCTTGGGGGCCCGCACAGATACGCAGTATTTT. The V and J genes are TRBV5-5 and TRBJ2-3; D is unresolved. In germline, CDR1 is SGHKS, CDR2 YYEKEE (reference sequence). Trimming cost V 0 bases and J 1 base, with 6 bases left between them. The CDR3 sequence is 14 residues long.

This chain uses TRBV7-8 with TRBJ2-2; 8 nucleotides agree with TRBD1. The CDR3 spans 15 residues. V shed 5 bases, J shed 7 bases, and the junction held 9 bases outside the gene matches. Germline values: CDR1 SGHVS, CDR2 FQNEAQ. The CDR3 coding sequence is TGTGCCAGCAGCCCTGGGACAGGAGACGGCGGGGAGCTGTTTTTT. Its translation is CASSPGTGDGGELFF.

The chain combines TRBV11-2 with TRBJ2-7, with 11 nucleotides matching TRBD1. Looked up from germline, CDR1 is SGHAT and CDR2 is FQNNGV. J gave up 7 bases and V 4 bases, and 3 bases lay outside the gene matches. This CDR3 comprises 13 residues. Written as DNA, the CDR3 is TGTGCCAGCAGCTCGGACAGGGGGCGGGAGCAGTACTTC. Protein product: CASSSDRGREQYF.

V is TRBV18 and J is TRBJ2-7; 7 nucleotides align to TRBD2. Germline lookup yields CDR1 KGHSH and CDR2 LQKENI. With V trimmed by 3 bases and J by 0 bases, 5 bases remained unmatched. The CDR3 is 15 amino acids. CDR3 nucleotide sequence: TGTGCCAGCTCACCGGGGAGGGTGCTCTCCTACGAGCAGTACTTC. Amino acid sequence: CASSPGRVLSYEQYF. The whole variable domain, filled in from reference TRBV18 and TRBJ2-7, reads NAGVMQNPRHLVRRRGQEARLRCSPMKGHSHVYWYRQLPEEGLKFMVYLQKENIIDESGMPKERFSAEFPKEGPSILRIQQVVRGDSAAYFCASSPGRVLSYEQYFGPGTRLTVT.

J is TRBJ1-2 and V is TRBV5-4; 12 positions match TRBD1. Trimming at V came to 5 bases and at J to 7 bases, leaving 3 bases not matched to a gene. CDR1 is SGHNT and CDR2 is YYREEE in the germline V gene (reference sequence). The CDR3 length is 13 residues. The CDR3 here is CASRGQGAGGYTF. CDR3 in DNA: TGTGCCAGCAGGGGACAGGGGGCAGGTGGCTACACCTTC.

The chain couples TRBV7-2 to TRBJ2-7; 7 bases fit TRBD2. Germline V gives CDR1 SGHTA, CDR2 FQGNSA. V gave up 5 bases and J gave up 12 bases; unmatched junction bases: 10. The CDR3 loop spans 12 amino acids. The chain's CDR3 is CASSPNGGRGYF. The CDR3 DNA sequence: TGTGCCAGCAGCCCAAATGGGGGGAGGGGGTACTTC. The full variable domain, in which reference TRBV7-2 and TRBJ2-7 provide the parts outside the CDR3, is GAGVSQSPSNKVTEKGKDVELRCDPISGHTALYWYRQSLGQGLEFLIYFQGNSAPDKSGLPSDRFSAERTGGSVSTLTIQRTQQEDSAVYLCASSPNGGRGYFGPGTRLTVT.

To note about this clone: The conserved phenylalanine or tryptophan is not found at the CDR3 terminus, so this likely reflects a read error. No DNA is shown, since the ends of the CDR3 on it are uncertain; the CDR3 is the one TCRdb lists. This CDR3 reads CASSDPAGPV. The J gene is TRBJ1-2, the V gene TRBV10-1; the table names TRBD1, a call not compared with the DNA. Germline loops: CDR1 WNHNN, CDR2 SYGVQD (reference sequence). Ends included, the CDR3 has 10 residues.

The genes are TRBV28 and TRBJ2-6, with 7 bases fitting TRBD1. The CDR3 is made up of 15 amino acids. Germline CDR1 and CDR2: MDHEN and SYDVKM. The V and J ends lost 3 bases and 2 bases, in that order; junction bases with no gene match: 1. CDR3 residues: CASSFQGAGANVLTF. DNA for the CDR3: TGTGCCAGCAGTTTCCAGGGGGCTGGGGCCAACGTCCTGACTTTC. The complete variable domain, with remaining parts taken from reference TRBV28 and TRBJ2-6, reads DVKVTQSSRYLVKRTGEKVFLECVQDMDHENMFWYRQDPGLGLRLIYFSYDVKMKEKGDIPEGYSVSREKKERFSLILESASTNQTSMYLCASSFQGAGANVLTFGAGSRLTVL.

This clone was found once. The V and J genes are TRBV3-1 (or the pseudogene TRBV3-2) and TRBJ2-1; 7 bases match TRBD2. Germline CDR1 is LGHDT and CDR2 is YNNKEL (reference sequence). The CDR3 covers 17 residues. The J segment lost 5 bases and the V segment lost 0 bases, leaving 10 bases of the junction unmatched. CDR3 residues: CASSQDMAGVVHNEQFF. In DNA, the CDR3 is TGTGCCAGCAGCCAAGATATGGCGGGGGTAGTACACAATGAGCAGTTCTTC.

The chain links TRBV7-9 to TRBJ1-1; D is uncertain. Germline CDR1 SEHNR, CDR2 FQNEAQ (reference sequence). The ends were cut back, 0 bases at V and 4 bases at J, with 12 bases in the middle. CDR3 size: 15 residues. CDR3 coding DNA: TGTGCCAGCAGCTTAGCGCGAGGAACCCGCACTGAAGCTTTCTTT. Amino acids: CASSLARGTRTEAFF.

The CDR3 reads CASREPDTRTYSNQPQHF. Written as DNA, the CDR3 is TGTGCCTCTCGAGAACCGGACACCAGGACCTATAGCAATCAGCCCCAGCATTTT. This chain connects TRBV19 to TRBJ1-5, with TRBD1 as a possible D gene (5 bases). V lost 11 bases to trimming and J lost 0 bases, with 26 bases between them. The CDR3 sequence is 18 residues long. Looked up from germline, CDR1 is LNHDA and CDR2 is SQIVND (reference sequence).

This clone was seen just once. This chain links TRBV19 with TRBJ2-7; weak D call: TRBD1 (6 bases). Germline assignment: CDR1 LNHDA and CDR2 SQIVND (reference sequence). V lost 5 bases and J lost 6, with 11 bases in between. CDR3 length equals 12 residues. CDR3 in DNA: TGTGCCAGTAGTTGGGGACACACCGAGCAGTACTTC. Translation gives CASSWGHTEQYF.

CDR3 in amino acids: CASSQSRGYNEQFF. CDR3 nucleotides: TGCGCCAGCAGCCAATCGCGCGGTTACAATGAGCAGTTCTTC. The chain has TRBV4-1 and TRBJ2-1; D gene unclear. Trimming left V 2 bases short and J 4 bases short, with 9 bases between. Germline assignment: CDR1 MGHRA and CDR2 YSYEKL. The CDR3 is 14 amino acids.

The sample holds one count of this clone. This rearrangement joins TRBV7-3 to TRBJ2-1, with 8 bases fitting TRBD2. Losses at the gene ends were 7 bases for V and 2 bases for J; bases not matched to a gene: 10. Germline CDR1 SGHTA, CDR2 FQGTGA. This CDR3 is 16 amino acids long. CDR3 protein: CASNPAPGGTYNEQFF. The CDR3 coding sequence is TGTGCCAGCAACCCCGCGCCGGGGGGGACCTACAATGAGCAGTTCTTC.

CDR3 sequence reads: CASSLTWGDEQYF. DNA for the CDR3: TGTGCCAGCAGCTTAACGTGGGGGGACGAGCAGTACTTC. The J gene is TRBJ2-7, the V gene TRBV7-2; a weak D match, TRBD2 (6 bases). Germline V gene lookup returns CDR1 SGHTA and CDR2 FQGNSA. V was cut by 2 bases and J by 5 bases, with 10 bases left in between. The CDR3 contains 13 residues.

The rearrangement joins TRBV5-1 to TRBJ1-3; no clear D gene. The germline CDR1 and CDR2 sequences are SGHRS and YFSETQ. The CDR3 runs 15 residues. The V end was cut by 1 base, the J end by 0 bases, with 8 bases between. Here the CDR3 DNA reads TGCGCCAGCAGCTTGATGGGCAACTCTGGAAACACCATATATTTT. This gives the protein CASSLMGNSGNTIYF. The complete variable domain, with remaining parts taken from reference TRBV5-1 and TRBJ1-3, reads KAGVTQTPRYLIKTRGQQVTLSCSPISGHRSVSWYQQTPGQGLQFLFEYFSETQRNKGNFPGRFSGRQFSNSRSEMNVSTLELGDSALYLCASSLMGNSGNTIYFGEGSWLTVV.

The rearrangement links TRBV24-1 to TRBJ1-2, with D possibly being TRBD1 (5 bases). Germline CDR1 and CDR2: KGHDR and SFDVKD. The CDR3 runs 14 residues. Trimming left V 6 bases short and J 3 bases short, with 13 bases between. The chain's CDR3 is CATSPTAQDYGYTF. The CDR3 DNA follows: TGTGCCACCAGTCCTACCGCACAGGACTATGGCTACACCTTC.

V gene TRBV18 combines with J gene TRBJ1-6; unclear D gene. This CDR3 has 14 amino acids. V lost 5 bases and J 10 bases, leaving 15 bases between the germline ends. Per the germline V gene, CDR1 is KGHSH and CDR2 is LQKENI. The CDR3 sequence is CASSTRQGNSPLHF. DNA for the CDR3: TGTGCCAGCTCAACGAGACAAGGAAACTCACCCCTCCACTTT.

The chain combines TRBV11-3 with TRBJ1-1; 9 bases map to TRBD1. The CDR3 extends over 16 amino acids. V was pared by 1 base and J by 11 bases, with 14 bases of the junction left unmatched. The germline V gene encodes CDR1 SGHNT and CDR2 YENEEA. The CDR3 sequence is CASSLGRFGQGRRAFF. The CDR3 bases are TGTGCCAGCAGCTTAGGAAGATTCGGACAGGGGAGGAGGGCTTTCTTT.

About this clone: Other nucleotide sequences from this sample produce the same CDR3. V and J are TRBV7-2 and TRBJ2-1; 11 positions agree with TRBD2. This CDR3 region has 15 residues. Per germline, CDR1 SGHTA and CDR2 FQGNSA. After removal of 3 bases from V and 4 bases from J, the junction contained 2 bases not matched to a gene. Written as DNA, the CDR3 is TGTGCCAGCAGCTTGACTAGCGGGGCTTACAATGAGCAGTTCTTC. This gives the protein CASSLTSGAYNEQFF. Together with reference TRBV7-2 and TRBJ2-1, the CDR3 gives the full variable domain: GAGVSQSPSNKVTEKGKDVELRCDPISGHTALYWYRQSLGQGLEFLIYFQGNSAPDKSGLPSDRFSAERTGGSVSTLTIQRTQQEDSAVYLCASSLTSGAYNEQFFGPGTRLTVL.

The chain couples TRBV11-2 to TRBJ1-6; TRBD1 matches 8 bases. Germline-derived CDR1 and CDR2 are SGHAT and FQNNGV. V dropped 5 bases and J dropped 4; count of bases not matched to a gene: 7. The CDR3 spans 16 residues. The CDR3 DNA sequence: TGTGCCAGCAGCCGGACAGGGTCGGGGTATAATTCACCCCTCCACTTT. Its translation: CASSRTGSGYNSPLHF. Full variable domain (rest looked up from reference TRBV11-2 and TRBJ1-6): EAGVAQSPRYKIIEKRQSVAFWCNPISGHATLYWYQQILGQGPKLLIQFQNNGVVDDSQLPKDRFSAERLKGVDSTLKIQPAKLEDSAVYLCASSRTGSGYNSPLHFGNGTRLTVT.

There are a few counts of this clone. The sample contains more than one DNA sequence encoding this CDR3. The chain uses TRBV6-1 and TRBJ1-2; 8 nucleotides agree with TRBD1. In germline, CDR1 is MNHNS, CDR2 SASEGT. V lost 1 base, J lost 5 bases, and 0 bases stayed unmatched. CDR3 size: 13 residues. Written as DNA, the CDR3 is TGTGCCAGCAGTGAAGGACAGGGGTATGGCTACACCTTC. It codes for CASSEGQGYGYTF.

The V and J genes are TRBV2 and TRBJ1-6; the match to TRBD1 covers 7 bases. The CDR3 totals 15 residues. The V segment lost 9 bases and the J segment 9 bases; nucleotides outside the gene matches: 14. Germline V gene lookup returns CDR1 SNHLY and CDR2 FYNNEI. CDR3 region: CARQTGNSWGSPLHF. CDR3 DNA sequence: TGTGCCAGACAGACAGGGAACTCCTGGGGTTCACCCCTCCACTTT.

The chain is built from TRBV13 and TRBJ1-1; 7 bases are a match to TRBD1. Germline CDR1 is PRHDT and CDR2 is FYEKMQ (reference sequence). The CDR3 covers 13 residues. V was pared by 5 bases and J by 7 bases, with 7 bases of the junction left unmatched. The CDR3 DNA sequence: TGTGCCAGCAGCCCGAGGGACAGCCTTGAAGCTTTCTTT. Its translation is CASSPRDSLEAFF.

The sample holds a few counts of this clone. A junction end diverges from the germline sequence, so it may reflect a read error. The CDR3 sequence: CASSEGLRTDF. DNA for the CDR3: TGTGCCAGCAGCGAGGGGCTTCGGACAGACTTC. The rearrangement uses TRBV12-3 or TRBV12-4 and TRBJ1-2; D might be TRBD1 (6 bases). The CDR3 is made up of 11 amino acids.